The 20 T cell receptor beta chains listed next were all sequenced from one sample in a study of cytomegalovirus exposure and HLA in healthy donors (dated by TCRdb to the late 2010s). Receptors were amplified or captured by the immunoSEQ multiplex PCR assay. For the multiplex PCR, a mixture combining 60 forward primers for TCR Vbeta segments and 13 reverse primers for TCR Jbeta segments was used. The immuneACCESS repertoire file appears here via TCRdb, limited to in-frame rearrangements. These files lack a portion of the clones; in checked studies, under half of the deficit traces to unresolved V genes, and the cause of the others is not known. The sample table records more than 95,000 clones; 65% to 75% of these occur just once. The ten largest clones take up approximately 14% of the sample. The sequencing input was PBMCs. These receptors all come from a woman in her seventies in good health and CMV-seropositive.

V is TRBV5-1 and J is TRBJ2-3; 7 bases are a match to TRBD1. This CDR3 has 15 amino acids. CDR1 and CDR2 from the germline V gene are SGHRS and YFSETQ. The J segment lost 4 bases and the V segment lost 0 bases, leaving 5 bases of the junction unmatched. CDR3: CASSLEGAWPDTQYF. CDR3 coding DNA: TGCGCCAGCAGCTTGGAGGGGGCCTGGCCAGATACGCAGTATTTT.

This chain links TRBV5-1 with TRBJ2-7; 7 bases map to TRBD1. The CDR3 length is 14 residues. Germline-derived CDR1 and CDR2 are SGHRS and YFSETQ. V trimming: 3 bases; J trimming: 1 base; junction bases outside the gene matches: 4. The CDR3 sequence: CASSWQTGSYEQYF. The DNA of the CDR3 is TGCGCCAGCAGCTGGCAGACAGGGTCCTACGAGCAGTACTTC.

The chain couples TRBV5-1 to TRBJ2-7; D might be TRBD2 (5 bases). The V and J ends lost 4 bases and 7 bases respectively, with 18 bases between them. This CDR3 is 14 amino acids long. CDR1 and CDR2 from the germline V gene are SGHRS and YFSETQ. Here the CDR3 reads CASSPRTASGEQYF. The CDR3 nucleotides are TGCGCCAGCAGCCCCCGGACGGCCTCGGGGGAGCAGTACTTC. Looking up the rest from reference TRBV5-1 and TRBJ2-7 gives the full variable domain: KAGVTQTPRYLIKTRGQQVTLSCSPISGHRSVSWYQQTPGQGLQFLFEYFSETQRNKGNFPGRFSGRQFSNSRSEMNVSTLELGDSALYLCASSPRTASGEQYFGPGTRLTVT.

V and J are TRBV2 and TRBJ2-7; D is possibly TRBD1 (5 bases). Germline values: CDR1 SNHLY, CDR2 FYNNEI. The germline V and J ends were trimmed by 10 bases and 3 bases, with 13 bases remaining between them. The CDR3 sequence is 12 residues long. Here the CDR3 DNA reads TGTGCCACCAGGGTCTACGACTACGAGCAGTACTTC. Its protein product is CATRVYDYEQYF.

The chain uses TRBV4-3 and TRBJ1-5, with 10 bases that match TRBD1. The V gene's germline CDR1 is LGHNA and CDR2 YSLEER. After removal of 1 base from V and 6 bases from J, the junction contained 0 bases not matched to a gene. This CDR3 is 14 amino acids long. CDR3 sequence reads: CASSQGTGGQPQHF. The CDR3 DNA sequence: TGCGCCAGCAGCCAAGGGACAGGGGGTCAGCCCCAGCATTTT.

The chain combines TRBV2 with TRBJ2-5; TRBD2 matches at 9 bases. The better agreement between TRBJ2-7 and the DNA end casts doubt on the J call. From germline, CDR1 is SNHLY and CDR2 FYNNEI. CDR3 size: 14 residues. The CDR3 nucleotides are TGTGCCAGCAGTGTGTTGCGGGAGGGCGACGAGCAGTACTTC. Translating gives CASSVLREGDEQYF.

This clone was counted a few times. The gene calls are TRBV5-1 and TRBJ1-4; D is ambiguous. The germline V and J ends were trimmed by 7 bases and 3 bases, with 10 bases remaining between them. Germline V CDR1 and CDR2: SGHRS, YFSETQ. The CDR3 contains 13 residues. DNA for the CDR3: TGCGCCAGCGGAGTGAGCCCTAATGAAAAACTGTTTTTT. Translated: CASGVSPNEKLFF.

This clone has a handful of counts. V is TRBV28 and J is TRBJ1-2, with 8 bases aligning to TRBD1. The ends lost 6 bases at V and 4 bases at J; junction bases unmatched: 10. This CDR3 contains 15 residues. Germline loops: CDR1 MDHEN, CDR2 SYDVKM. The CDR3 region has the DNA TGTGCCAGCAGCCGTGCGACAGGGGCCTTCTATGGCTACACCTTC. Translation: CASSRATGAFYGYTF.

CDR3 coding DNA: TGTGCCAGCAGTTGGACTTGGGAAGGGCGGAAAGAGACCCAGTACTTC. It yields the protein CASSWTWEGRKETQYF. This chain uses TRBV28 with TRBJ2-5; D possibly corresponds to TRBD2 (5 bases). The CDR3 is 16 residues long. The germline V and J ends were trimmed by 4 bases and 3 bases, with 18 bases remaining between them. The germline gives CDR1 MDHEN, CDR2 SYDVKM.

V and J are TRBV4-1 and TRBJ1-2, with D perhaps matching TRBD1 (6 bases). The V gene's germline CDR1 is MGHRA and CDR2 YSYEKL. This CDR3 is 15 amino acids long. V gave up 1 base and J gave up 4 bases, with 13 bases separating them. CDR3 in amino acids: CASSQVTQDSYGYTF. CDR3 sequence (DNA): TGCGCCAGCAGCCAAGTTACCCAGGACAGCTATGGCTACACCTTC.

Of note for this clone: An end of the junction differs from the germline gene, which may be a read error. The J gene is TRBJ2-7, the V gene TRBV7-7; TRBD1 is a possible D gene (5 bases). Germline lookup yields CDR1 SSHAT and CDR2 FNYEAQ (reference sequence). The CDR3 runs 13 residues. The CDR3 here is CASSLRKGYEQYF. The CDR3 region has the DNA TGTGCTAGCAGCTTAAGAAAGGGGTACGAGCAGTACTTC.

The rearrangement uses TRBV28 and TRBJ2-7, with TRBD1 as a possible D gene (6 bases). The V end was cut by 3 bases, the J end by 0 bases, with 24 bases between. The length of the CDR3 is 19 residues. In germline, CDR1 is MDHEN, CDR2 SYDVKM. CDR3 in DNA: TGTGCCAGCAGTTTGGATACCGGGAAGACAGGTTCAAGCTCCTACGAGCAGTACTTC. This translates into CASSLDTGKTGSSSYEQYF.

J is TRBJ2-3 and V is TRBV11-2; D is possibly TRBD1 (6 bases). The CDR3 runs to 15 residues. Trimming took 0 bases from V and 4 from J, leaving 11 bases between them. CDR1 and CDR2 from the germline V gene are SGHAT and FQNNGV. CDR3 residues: CASSLDLHRADTQYF. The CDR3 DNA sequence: TGTGCCAGCAGCTTAGATCTCCACAGGGCAGATACGCAGTATTTT.

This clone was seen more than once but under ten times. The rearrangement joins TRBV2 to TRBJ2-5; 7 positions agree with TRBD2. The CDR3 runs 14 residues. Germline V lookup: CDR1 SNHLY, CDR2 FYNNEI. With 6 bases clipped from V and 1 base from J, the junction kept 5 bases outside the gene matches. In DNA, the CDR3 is TGTGCCAGCAGCCCGACGGGGGGCCAAGAGACCCAGTACTTC. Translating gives CASSPTGGQETQYF.

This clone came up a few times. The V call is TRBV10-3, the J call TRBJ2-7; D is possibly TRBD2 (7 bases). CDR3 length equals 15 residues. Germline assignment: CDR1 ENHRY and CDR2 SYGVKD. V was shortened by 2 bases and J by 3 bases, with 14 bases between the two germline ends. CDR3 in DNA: TGTGCCATCAGTGAGGATTGGGGGGGGCTCTACGAGCAGTACTTC. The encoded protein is CAISEDWGGLYEQYF.

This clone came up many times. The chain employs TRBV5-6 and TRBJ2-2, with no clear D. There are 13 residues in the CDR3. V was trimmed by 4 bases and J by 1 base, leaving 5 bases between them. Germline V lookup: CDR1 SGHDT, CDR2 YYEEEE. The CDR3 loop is CASSGQNTGELFF. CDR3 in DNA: TGTGCCAGCAGCGGGCAGAACACCGGGGAGCTGTTTTTT.

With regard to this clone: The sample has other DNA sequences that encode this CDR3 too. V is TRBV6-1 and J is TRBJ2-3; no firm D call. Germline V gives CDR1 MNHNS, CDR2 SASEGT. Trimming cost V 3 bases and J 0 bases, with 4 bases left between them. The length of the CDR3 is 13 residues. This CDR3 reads CASSESSTDTQYF. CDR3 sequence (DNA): TGTGCCAGCAGTGAGTCGAGCACAGATACGCAGTATTTT.

Written as DNA, the CDR3 is TGTGCCAGCAGAGCCGGGACAGTCTCCTACGAGCAGTACTTC. Residues: CASRAGTVSYEQYF. The genes are TRBV6-4 and TRBJ2-7; the match to TRBD1 covers 7 bases. From germline, CDR1 is MRHNA and CDR2 SNTAGT. The V gene end was trimmed by 6 bases and the J gene end by 0 bases; junction bases not matched to a gene: 5. This CDR3 contains 14 residues.

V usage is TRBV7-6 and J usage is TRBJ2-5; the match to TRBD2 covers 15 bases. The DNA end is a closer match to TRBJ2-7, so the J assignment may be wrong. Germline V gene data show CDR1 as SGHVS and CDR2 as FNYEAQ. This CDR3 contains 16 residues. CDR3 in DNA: TGTGCCAGCAGCGTTGGACTAGCGGGGGGGAACTACGAGCAGTACTTC. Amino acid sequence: CASSVGLAGGNYEQYF.

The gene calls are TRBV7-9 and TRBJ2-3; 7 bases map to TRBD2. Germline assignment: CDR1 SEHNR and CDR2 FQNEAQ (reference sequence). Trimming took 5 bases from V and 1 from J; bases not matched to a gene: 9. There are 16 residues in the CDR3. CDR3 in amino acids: CASSQRAGPGTDTQYF. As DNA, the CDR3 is TGTGCCAGCAGCCAAAGAGCGGGACCCGGCACAGATACGCAGTATTTT. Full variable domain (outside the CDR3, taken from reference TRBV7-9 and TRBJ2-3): DTGVSQNPRHKITKRGQNVTFRCDPISEHNRLYWYRQTLGQGPEFLTYFQNEAQLEKSRLLSDRFSAERPKGSFSTLEIQRTEQGDSAMYLCASSQRAGPGTDTQYFGPGTRLTVL.